The next 32 T cell receptor beta chains were all read from a single sample in a study of spatial heterogeneity in lung cancer. Stated time point: sample taken at primary tumor resection. TCRdb reprocessed the 5' RACE reads with MiXCR, giving one entry per CDR3 protein. Among roughly 48,000 distinct CDR3 sequences, roughly 5% were seen once, and the ten largest hold over 8.5%. Sequenced here: PBMCs, sampled at surgery. All receptors derive from a male donor with early-stage non-small cell lung cancer.

This clonotype was observed many times. The chain employs TRBV5-1 and TRBJ2-5; TRBD2 matches 8 bases. Losses at the gene ends were 3 bases for V and 1 base for J; bases not matched to a gene: 11. CDR1 is SGHRS, CDR2 YFSETQ, per germline. The length of the CDR3 is 17 residues. This chain's CDR3 is CASSWGGLGDLQETQYF. The CDR3 coding sequence is TGCGCCAGCAGCTGGGGGGGACTAGGAGACCTCCAAGAGACCCAGTACTTC. The whole variable domain, remainder taken from reference TRBV5-1 and TRBJ2-5, is KAGVTQTPRYLIKTRGQQVTLSCSPISGHRSVSWYQQTPGQGLQFLFEYFSETQRNKGNFPGRFSGRQFSNSRSEMNVSTLELGDSALYLCASSWGGLGDLQETQYFGPGTRLLVL.

The sample holds many counts of this clonotype. The rearrangement joins TRBV28 to TRBJ2-7, with D possibly TRBD2 on 5 matching bases. The V and J ends lost 7 bases and 7 bases respectively, with 11 bases between them. The CDR3 covers 11 residues. Germline assignment: CDR1 MDHEN and CDR2 SYDVKM. CDR3 coding DNA: TGTGCCAGCAAGGGTAAGCGGGAGCAGTACTTC. Translating it yields CASKGKREQYF.

This clonotype was seen at least ten times. V and J are TRBV7-6 and TRBJ2-5; TRBD1 agrees at 8 bases. CDR3 size: 16 residues. Germline loops: CDR1 SGHVS, CDR2 FNYEAQ. With 4 bases clipped from V and 4 bases from J, the junction kept 11 bases outside the gene matches. Here the CDR3 DNA reads TGTGCCAGCAGCTACCCCAGGGGGCAGGTACCAGAGACCCAGTACTTC. It encodes CASSYPRGQVPETQYF.

This clonotype came up many times. The V gene is TRBV6-1, the J gene TRBJ2-3, with TRBD1 matching 10 bases. Germline V gene sequence: CDR1 MNHNS, CDR2 SASEGT. The V gene end was trimmed by 8 bases and the J gene end by 6 bases; junction bases not matched to a gene: 11. This CDR3 is built from 15 residues. The DNA for the CDR3 is TGTGCCAGCCGCGACAGGGGGCGTTCACAGGATACGCAGTATTTT. Its translation: CASRDRGRSQDTQYF.

This clonotype was found many times. The chain is built from TRBV12-3 or TRBV12-4 and TRBJ2-7; D is possibly TRBD1 or TRBD2 (5 bases each). The CDR3 runs 14 residues. Deletions cut 5 bases from V and 6 bases from J, with 17 bases between. The CDR3 DNA sequence: TGTGCCAGCAGTGCCGGGACCGCGGAAAGCGAGCAGTACTTC. As protein: CASSAGTAESEQYF.

The sample holds many counts of this clonotype. CDR3 loop: CAISDPGVGETQYF. CDR3 bases: TGTGCCATCAGTGACCCAGGGGTCGGGGAGACCCAGTACTTC. V is TRBV10-3 and J is TRBJ2-5, with D perhaps matching TRBD1 (6 bases). Germline values: CDR1 ENHRY, CDR2 SYGVKD. The V and J ends lost 3 bases and 5 bases respectively, with 13 bases between them. There are 14 residues in the CDR3.

This clonotype was counted ten times or more. The chain employs TRBV6-5 and TRBJ2-3, with D unclear. Per the germline V gene, CDR1 is MNHEY and CDR2 is SVGAGI. The CDR3 runs 13 residues. Trimming shortened V by 4 bases and J by 6 bases, and 11 bases separated the two germline ends. The CDR3 here is CASSSWNEDTQYF. The CDR3 nucleotides read TGTGCCAGCAGTTCCTGGAACGAGGATACGCAGTATTTT.

This clonotype was counted ten times or more. This chain uses TRBV9 with TRBJ2-7; tentatively, D is TRBD2 (5 bases). This CDR3 region has 13 residues. V shed 3 bases and J shed 4 bases, with 11 bases lying between them. Germline CDR1 SGDLS, CDR2 YYNGEE. The CDR3 here is CASSGLDFYEQYF. The CDR3 DNA is TGTGCCAGCAGCGGGTTGGACTTTTACGAGCAGTACTTC.

Ten or more counts support this clonotype. The chain joins TRBV20-1 to TRBJ1-1; 7 bases are shared with TRBD1. The junction had 7 bases not matched to a gene; V was cut back by 0 bases and J by 3 bases. The CDR3 is 15 amino acids. Germline loops: CDR1 DFQATT, CDR2 SNEGSKA (reference sequence). The CDR3: CSARDPRQGYTEAFF. DNA for the CDR3: TGCAGTGCTAGAGATCCCAGACAGGGATACACTGAAGCTTTCTTT.

This clonotype was detected ten times or more. The chain carries TRBV29-1 and TRBJ2-3; 10 bases match TRBD2. Germline V CDR1 and CDR2: SQVTM, ANQGSEA. The CDR3 spans 15 residues. Losses at the gene ends were 3 bases for V and 2 bases for J; bases not matched to a gene: 5. The CDR3 DNA sequence: TGCAGCGTTGAGAGACTAGCGGGCGCCACAGATACGCAGTATTTT. Its translation is CSVERLAGATDTQYF.

This clonotype was observed at least ten times. The chain carries TRBV28 and TRBJ1-5; D not certain. Germline-derived CDR1 and CDR2 are MDHEN and SYDVKM. The CDR3 is 12 amino acids. V lost 7 bases and J lost 4, with 8 bases in between. The CDR3 protein is CASISGNQPQHF. As DNA, the CDR3 is TGTGCCAGCATTTCAGGAAATCAGCCCCAGCATTTT.

This clonotype was counted at least ten times. This chain joins TRBV6-2 or TRBV6-3 and TRBJ1-5, with D maybe TRBD1 (6 bases). Germline-derived CDR1 and CDR2 are MNHEY and SVGEGT. CDR3 length: 14 residues. V was cut by 6 bases and J by 8 bases, with 17 bases left in between. In DNA form, the CDR3 reads TGTGCCAGCAGCTTCACAGGGCGGGAGAAGCCCCAGCATTTT. It translates to CASSFTGREKPQHF.

This clonotype occurred many times. V usage is TRBV29-1 and J usage is TRBJ2-7, with 9 bases that match TRBD1. The germline V gene encodes CDR1 SQVTM and CDR2 ANQGSEA. The CDR3 contains 16 residues. V dropped 6 bases and J dropped 5; count of bases not matched to a gene: 17. Here the CDR3 reads CSVDGTGPSGGDEQYF. CDR3 bases: TGCAGCGTGGACGGGACAGGGCCCTCGGGGGGCGACGAGCAGTACTTC.

This clonotype occurred many times. The chain combines TRBV11-2 with TRBJ1-5; unclear D gene. The V end lost 1 base, the J end lost 6 bases, and 7 bases lay between the germline ends. The germline gives CDR1 SGHAT, CDR2 FQNNGV. The CDR3 has 13 amino acids. The CDR3 protein is CASSLGKGQPQHF. The CDR3 nucleotides read TGTGCCAGCAGCTTAGGCAAAGGTCAGCCCCAGCATTTT.

In its sample, this clonotype was seen many times. V usage is TRBV3-1 and J usage is TRBJ2-3; tentative D call: TRBD1 (5 bases). Trimming took off 0 bases at V and 2 bases at J, with 21 bases between the two ends. There are 19 residues in the CDR3. Looked up from germline, CDR1 is LGHDT and CDR2 is YNNKEL (reference sequence). Written as DNA, the CDR3 is TGTGCCAGCAGCCAAGAAGAAGTACGGGTTGGGGCCCCCACAGATACGCAGTATTTT. This sequence encodes CASSQEEVRVGAPTDTQYF.

Many counts were recorded for this clonotype. V gene TRBV7-2 combines with J gene TRBJ2-5; D is ambiguous. Trimming left V 1 base short and J 3 bases short, with 9 bases between. The CDR3 contains 14 residues. Germline V lookup: CDR1 SGHTA, CDR2 FQGNSA. The CDR3 is CASSLVQSEETQYF. CDR3 DNA sequence: TGTGCCAGCAGCTTAGTCCAATCGGAAGAGACCCAGTACTTC.

In its sample, this clonotype was seen many times. The rearrangement links TRBV2 to TRBJ2-2, with a weak D call TRBD2 (6 bases). This CDR3 contains 15 residues. Germline loops: CDR1 SNHLY, CDR2 FYNNEI. V was pared by 6 bases and J by 6 bases, with 17 bases between. CDR3 region: CASSRDFLRAGELFF. The CDR3 coding sequence is TGTGCCAGCAGCCGGGACTTCCTTAGGGCCGGGGAGCTGTTTTTT. The entire variable domain, with the rest obtained from reference TRBV2 and TRBJ2-2, is as follows: EPEVTQTPSHQVTQMGQEVILRCVPISNHLYFYWYRQILGQKVEFLVSFYNNEISEKSEIFDDQFSVERPDGSNFTLKIRSTKLEDSAMYFCASSRDFLRAGELFFGEGSRLTVL.

This clonotype was counted at least ten times. The J gene is TRBJ2-1, the V gene TRBV11-2; D might be TRBD1 (5 bases). Germline CDR1 and CDR2: SGHAT and FQNNGV. This CDR3 has 15 residues. V was shortened by 1 base and J by 3 bases, with 10 bases between the two germline ends. The CDR3 sequence is CASSLGGALYNEQFF. The CDR3 bases are TGTGCCAGCAGCTTAGGTGGGGCCCTCTACAATGAGCAGTTCTTC.

With regard to this clonotype: A read error may be the cause here, since a much bigger clone is one base away. CDR3 bases: TGTGCCAGCGGACCCGGGGCAGGGGACAAACAGCCCCAGCATTTT. As protein: CASGPGAGDKQPQHF. The chain links TRBV12-3 or TRBV12-4 to TRBJ1-5; TRBD1 is a possible D gene (6 bases). The CDR3 consists of 15 residues. The V end lost 8 bases, the J end lost 7 bases, and 21 bases lay between the germline ends.

This clonotype was seen repeatedly, ten times or more. V usage is TRBV6-5 and J usage is TRBJ2-7; perhaps TRBD1 as D (6 bases). There are 17 residues in the CDR3. Germline-derived CDR1 and CDR2 are MNHEY and SVGAGI. V was cut by 0 bases and J by 0 bases, with 15 bases left in between. The CDR3 DNA sequence: TGTGCCAGCAGTTACTCGATTTCAACAGGGCTCTCCTACGAGCAGTACTTC. The encoded protein is CASSYSISTGLSYEQYF.

This clonotype was recorded many times. The chain uses TRBV11-2 and TRBJ2-7, with unresolved D. The ends were cut back, 1 base at V and 4 bases at J, with 8 bases in the middle. Germline V gene lookup returns CDR1 SGHAT and CDR2 FQNNGV. There are 13 residues in the CDR3. The CDR3 sequence is CASSLGSAYEQYF. CDR3 DNA sequence: TGTGCCAGCAGCTTAGGGTCAGCATACGAGCAGTACTTC.

This clonotype appeared many times. The V and J genes are TRBV4-3 and TRBJ2-2; 10 nucleotides line up with TRBD2. CDR1 LGHNA and CDR2 YSLEER come from the germline V gene. V trimming: 0 bases; J trimming: 7 bases; junction bases outside the gene matches: 8. The CDR3 consists of 17 residues. The CDR3 spells CASSQDPAGGRIGELFF. The CDR3 DNA is TGCGCCAGCAGCCAAGATCCAGCGGGAGGGCGGATCGGGGAGCTGTTTTTT.

This clonotype showed up many times. This chain uses TRBV7-6 with TRBJ1-5; D might be TRBD1 (5 bases). With 0 bases removed from V and 8 bases from J, the gap between germline ends came to 17 bases. The CDR3 runs 16 residues. CDR1 and CDR2 (germline): SGHVS, FNYEAQ. This CDR3 reads CASSLAPGPPREPQHF. In DNA form, the CDR3 reads TGTGCCAGCAGCTTAGCGCCGGGACCGCCAAGGGAGCCCCAGCATTTT.

This clonotype has at least ten counts. V and J are TRBV29-1 and TRBJ2-5; TRBD1 matches 8 bases. This CDR3 region has 14 residues. J lost 5 bases, V lost 4 bases, and 9 bases had no gene match. Germline lookup yields CDR1 SQVTM and CDR2 ANQGSEA. Here the CDR3 DNA reads TGCAGCGTTGCGGCAGCAGGGGGCGGGGAGACCCAGTACTTC. Its protein product is CSVAAAGGGETQYF.

The sample holds many counts of this clonotype. The chain combines TRBV23-1 with TRBJ2-7, with TRBD2 as a possible D gene (6 bases). TRBV23-1 is given ORF status, its function remaining uncertain. The CDR3 sequence is 14 residues long. V lost 8 bases, J lost 2 bases, and 16 bases lay in between. CDR3 bases: TGCGCCAGCCCCCGTCAGGGACTTGCCTACGAGCAGTACTTC. Protein sequence: CASPRQGLAYEQYF.

This clonotype was detected a few times. The chain combines TRBV24-1 with TRBJ2-2; D tentatively fits TRBD1 or TRBD2 (7 bases each). The CDR3 sequence is 14 residues long. V was clipped by 8 bases and J by 3 bases, with 12 bases between them. Per germline, CDR1 KGHDR and CDR2 SFDVKD. CDR3 sequence (DNA): TGTGCCACCACGACAGGGAGGGACACCGGGGAGCTGTTTTTT. Translation gives CATTTGRDTGELFF.

This clonotype was detected ten times or more. The CDR3 bases are TGTGCCAGCAGCTTTCGGATTAGCACAGATACGCAGTATTTT. Its translation is CASSFRISTDTQYF. The rearrangement joins TRBV7-9 to TRBJ2-3, with D uncertain. V dropped 3 bases and J dropped 0 bases, with 7 bases sitting between them. The CDR3 extends over 14 amino acids. Germline CDR1 is SEHNR and CDR2 is FQNEAQ (reference sequence).

Ten or more counts support this clonotype. The chain is built from TRBV19 and TRBJ2-2; tentative D call: TRBD1 (7 bases). The germline V gene has CDR1 LNHDA and CDR2 SQIVND (reference sequence). The CDR3 runs 15 residues. V was clipped by 6 bases and J by 6 bases, with 17 bases between them. CDR3 DNA: TGTGCCAGTAGAGGGCAGGGGGGTTTCGCCGGGGAGCTGTTTTTT. It specifies CASRGQGGFAGELFF.

This clonotype was seen many times. This chain links TRBV24-1 with TRBJ1-2; D gene unclear. Looked up from germline, CDR1 is KGHDR and CDR2 is SFDVKD. The CDR3 is made up of 14 amino acids. V was trimmed by 3 bases and J by 4 bases, leaving 11 bases between them. The CDR3 region has the DNA TGTGCCACCAGTGATGCGAGTTTAATCTATGGCTACACCTTC. Amino acid sequence: CATSDASLIYGYTF.

This clonotype is labeled as medium-sized. The rearrangement joins TRBV29-1 to TRBJ2-1, with D tentatively TRBD2 (6 bases). CDR3 length: 13 residues. CDR1 and CDR2 from the germline V gene are SQVTM and ANQGSEA. Trimming pared 8 bases from V and 0 bases from J, leaving 11 bases between. The DNA for the CDR3 is TGCAGCCTAGGACTATCCTCCTACAATGAGCAGTTCTTC. This translates into CSLGLSSYNEQFF.

This clonotype was counted at least ten times. The gene calls are TRBV6-5 and TRBJ1-5, with 8 bases that match TRBD1. The germline CDR1 and CDR2 sequences are MNHEY and SVGAGI. CDR3 size: 15 residues. Losses at the gene ends were 6 bases for V and 7 bases for J; bases not matched to a gene: 11. CDR3 loop: CASRRDRRVWQPQHF. The CDR3, as DNA: TGTGCCAGCAGGAGGGACAGGCGGGTATGGCAGCCCCAGCATTTT.

This clonotype was counted ten times or more. The V gene is TRBV4-2, the J gene TRBJ2-1; possibly TRBD1 or TRBD2 for D (6 bases each). V lost 0 bases and J lost 2, with 8 bases in between. The CDR3 spans 15 residues. Germline V gene lookup returns CDR1 LGHNA and CDR2 YNFKEQ. CDR3 loop: CASSQDRGAYNEQFF. CDR3 bases: TGTGCCAGCAGCCAAGATAGGGGGGCCTACAATGAGCAGTTCTTC.